This T cell receptor (beta chain) was sequenced during a study of human T cells and chemical hapten exposure. On the study more broadly: Across its roughly 25 weeks, the study gave patients weekly diphenylcyclopropenone doses to the scalp. Study conclusions and caveats: Each of the donors had alopecia, so their immune responses may not resemble those of healthy people.

TCRdb independently ran MiXCR on the RACE reads; one entry per CDR3 protein. The sample includes approximately 80,000 distinct CDR3 sequences, approximately 11% of them seen just once. The CDR3 has 17 residues. Germline trimming cut 2 bases from V and 2 bases from J; bases unmatched to any gene: 8. Germline lookup yields CDR1 SGHAT and CDR2 FQNNGV. The time point denotes: patch test 1, 2 weeks after DPC sensitization. Treatment given: therapeutic diphenylcyclopropenone sensitization with weekly scalp DPC. This clonotype was recorded many times. What it binds is unknown. The source of this sequence is a woman aged 45-60 years with alopecia areata. Some clones in this sample may be carry-over from other donors' samples. The gene calls are TRBV11-2 and TRBJ2-3, with 9 bases fitting TRBD2. Sequenced material: whole blood, taken in connection with sensitization to the hapten diphenylcyclopropenone (DPC). CDR3 in amino acids: CASSLLERGALTDTQYF. The DNA of the CDR3 is TGTGCCAGCAGCTTACTCGAGCGGGGGGCCCTCACAGATACGCAGTATTTT.